Detailed here is one TCR beta chain. The CDR3 contains 15 residues. J lost 8 bases, V lost 5 bases, and 11 bases had no gene match. CDR1 is LGHDT, CDR2 YNNKEL, per germline (reference sequence). The data were taken from a study of blood T cell repertoires in COVID-19. Study-wide background: Sites in the United States, Italy and Spain provided acute and convalescent COVID-19 samples. PBMCs, B-cell-depleted T cells, or T cells were the source of the cDNA or gDNA that made up the material.

The repertoire was sequenced with immunoSEQ multiplex PCR; TCRdb's copy has only in-frame clones and lacks some. The sample has more than 400,000 clones; over 75% are singletons. Sequenced sample: peripheral blood. This TCR was sampled from a human donor in a cohort sampled during active COVID-19. This chain uses TRBV3-1 (or the pseudogene TRBV3-2) with TRBJ1-4, with 7 bases lining up with TRBD1. The CDR3 loop reads CASSRVRTGWEKLFF. CDR3 nucleotides: TGTGCCAGCAGCAGAGTCCGGACAGGCTGGGAAAAACTGTTTTTT.